This T cell receptor beta chain came from a study of monozygotic twins with cystic fibrosis. Notes on the study in general: No link emerged between shared CDR3 counts and age, concordance or severity.

For this clone: Its cognate antigen is unknown.

Generated by immunoSEQ multiplex PCR, the TCRdb table keeps only in-frame clones and is missing some. This sample has roughly 25,000 clones, with about 91% found just once. CDR3 length equals 16 residues. J gave up 0 bases and V 2 bases, and 1 base lay outside the gene matches. The germline V gene encodes CDR1 LNHDA and CDR2 SQIVND (reference sequence). This TCR came from a girl aged 2-10 years with cystic fibrosis. Specimen: blood. This sequence joins TRBV19 and TRBJ2-1; 10 bases map to TRBD2. Here the CDR3 reads CASSISGGGSYNEQFF. The CDR3 nucleotides read TGTGCCAGTAGTATAAGCGGGGGGGGCTCCTACAATGAGCAGTTCTTC.